Listed below are T cell receptor beta chains from one sample, sequenced in a study of T cells in Graves' hyperthyroidism and ophthalmopathy. From the multiplex PCR reads, TCRdb called clonotypes with MiXCR, one entry per CDR3 protein. This sample has approximately 590,000 distinct CDR3 sequences; 15% to 17% occur once, and the top ten carry around 7.3%. Sequenced input: blood. These receptor sequences come from a woman younger than 45 with Graves' hyperthyroidism. Each CDR3 is given with its conserved first and last residue. The D gene is left open where the match is weak. Some rows have no size entry. The others give once, few or many, or a class for an expanded clone.

d_call j_call v_call clone_size cdr3_nt cdr3_aa
- TRBJ1-6 TRBV12-3/TRBV12-4 many TGTGCCAGCAGTTTGTACGGGGGCAATTCACCCCTCCACTTT CASSLYGGNSPLHF
TRBD1 TRBJ2-7 TRBV6-1 - TGTGCCAGCAGTGGGGACGGGACAGGGGCGTTATACGAGCAGTACTTC CASSGDGTGALYEQYF
TRBD1 TRBJ2-7 TRBV7-9 - TGTGCCAGCAGCCTCTCTTCAGGGGGCGAGCAGTACTTC CASSLSSGGEQYF
- TRBJ2-3 TRBV14 many TGTGCCAGCAGCTCCCTTGGCGGATTCACAGATACGCAGTATTTT CASSSLGGFTDTQYF
TRBD1 TRBJ1-2 TRBV6-1 - TGTGCCAGCAGCGGGACAGCCTATGGCTACACCTTC CASSGTAYGYTF
- TRBJ1-1 TRBV10-3 few TGTGCCATCAGACAGGGATCCAGCACTGAAGCTTTCTTT CAIRQGSSTEAFF
- TRBJ2-4 TRBV2 many TGTGCCAGCAGTGGGATGCTGGTTAAAAACATTCAGTACTTC CASSGMLVKNIQYF
- TRBJ1-1 TRBV3-1 many TGTGCCAGCAGCCAATGGAACACTGAAGCTTTCTTT CASSQWNTEAFF
TRBD2 TRBJ2-1 TRBV5-1 many TGCGCCAGCAGACTGACTAGCGGGAGATTTGATGAGCAGTTCTTC CASRLTSGRFDEQFF
- TRBJ2-1 TRBV4-3 few TGCGCCAGCAGCCAAGGGTCAGAGTTTTCCTACAATGAGCAGTTCTTC CASSQGSEFSYNEQFF
- TRBJ1-1 TRBV20-1 many TGCAGTGCTAATAACAGGGTGAACACTGAAGCTTTCTTT CSANNRVNTEAFF
- TRBJ2-7 TRBV7-9 many TGTGCCAGTAGGGGGGGAGACTACGAGCAGTACTTC CASRGGDYEQYF
- TRBJ2-1 TRBV19 few TGTGCCAGTAGTATGGGCCCCGGGACATGGGAGGATGTAGGGCAGTTCTTC CASSMGPGTWEDVGQFF
- TRBJ2-1 TRBV5-1 many TGCGCCAGCAGCACCACCCCTAGGTCCGGTGAGCAGTTCTTC CASSTTPRSGEQFF
- TRBJ2-7 TRBV5-6 many TGTGCCAGCAGCTTGCGCGGGGTGGGCTACGAGCAGTACTTC CASSLRGVGYEQYF
TRBD1 TRBJ1-1 TRBV6-1 many TGTGCCAGCAGCTGGGACAGTGAAGCTTTCTTT CASSWDSEAFF
- TRBJ1-2 TRBV5-4 - TGTGCCAGCAGCTTATATTCAACATCTAATGGCTACACCTTC CASSLYSTSNGYTF
- TRBJ1-5 TRBV7-2 - TGTGCCAGCAGCTCTTGGGATACCCAGCCCCAGCATTTT CASSSWDTQPQHF
TRBD1 TRBJ2-5 TRBV27 many TGTGCCAGCACTCCCTTTCCCCCAACAGGGGAGGAGACCCAGTACTTC CASTPFPPTGEETQYF
- TRBJ2-7 TRBV12-3/TRBV12-4 many TGTGCCAGCAGTTTGGGTAGCACCTACGAGCAGTACTTC CASSLGSTYEQYF
- TRBJ2-1 TRBV4-1 few TGCGCCAGCAGCAAAGGTAGCGGAACCTACAATGAGCAGTTCTTC CASSKGSGTYNEQFF
- TRBJ2-5 TRBV20-1 many TGCAGTGCTTACAAGAGTCAAGAGACCCAGTACTTC CSAYKSQETQYF
- TRBJ2-5 TRBV3-1 many TGTGCCAGCAGCCAAGATGTCTCTTCTGAGACCCAGTACTTC CASSQDVSSETQYF
- TRBJ1-1 TRBV7-2 - TGTGCCGGCAGCCTTGGGACTGACACTGAAGCTTTCTTT CAGSLGTDTEAFF
TRBD1 TRBJ2-7 TRBV6-5 many TGTGCCAGCAGTTACCGTCCGGGACAGTACTACGAGCAGTACTTC CASSYRPGQYYEQYF
TRBD1 TRBJ2-2 TRBV12-3/TRBV12-4 - TGTGCCAGCAGAGAGACAGGGTTGCCCGGGGAGCTGTTTTTT CASRETGLPGELFF
- TRBJ2-3 TRBV29-1 many TGCAGCGTTGATGTACGGGTCCGCACAGATACGCAGTATTTT CSVDVRVRTDTQYF
- TRBJ2-2 TRBV6-5 few TGTGCCAGCAGTTCGGGACACCAGATGGGGCCGCCGCAAGTCGGGGAGCTGTTTTTT CASSSGHQMGPPQVGELFF
TRBD2 TRBJ2-1 TRBV10-3 many TGTGCCATCAGTGAGGGACTAGCGTTCAGTCCCATCCTCAATGAGCAGTTCTTC CAISEGLAFSPILNEQFF
TRBD1 TRBJ2-6 TRBV28 many TGTGCCAGCAGTACCGGGACAGGGGCCCTCTCTGGGGCCAACGTCCTGACTTTC CASSTGTGALSGANVLTF
- TRBJ2-1 TRBV28 many TGTGCCAGCAGTTTAATGTCAACCAATTACAATGAGCAGTTCTTC CASSLMSTNYNEQFF
TRBD1 TRBJ2-7 TRBV5-1 many TGCGCCAGCAGCTTCCCGACAGGGGAGGCTTACGAGCAGTACTTC CASSFPTGEAYEQYF
TRBD1 TRBJ1-6 TRBV6-1 - TGTGCCAGCAGTGAGGCGGACAGGGGCTGGAATTCACCCCTCCACTTT CASSEADRGWNSPLHF
TRBD1 TRBJ2-3 TRBV7-9 - TGTGCCAGCAGGGCGGACAGGGATATGCTAACAGATACGCAGTATTTT CASRADRDMLTDTQYF
- TRBJ1-2 TRBV5-1 few TGCGCCAGCAGCTTGTTGGGAAAAGGCTACACCTTC CASSLLGKGYTF
TRBD2 TRBJ2-1 TRBV3-1 - TGTGCCAGCAGACGGACGACTAGCGGGAGCCGCAATGAGCAGTTCTTC CASRRTTSGSRNEQFF
- TRBJ1-1 TRBV6-1 many TGTGCCAGCAAACACGGCAGGGCTGGTCGCACTGAAGCTTTCTTT CASKHGRAGRTEAFF
- TRBJ1-1 TRBV29-1 once TGCAGCTCCTCTTCGGGGGTTGGTGAAGCTTTCTTT CSSSSGVGEAFF
- TRBJ2-3 TRBV27 few TGTGCCAGCAGTTGGGGGGGCGGGGAGACAGATACGCAGTATTTT CASSWGGGETDTQYF
- TRBJ2-4 TRBV27 many TGTGCCAGCAGTTTGACCCTAGGGAGTGTGAAAAACATTCAGTACTTC CASSLTLGSVKNIQYF
- TRBJ2-1 TRBV6-1 few TGTGCCAGCAGCGGGAGAGATACAGGGGACCACAATGAGCAGTTCTTC CASSGRDTGDHNEQFF
- TRBJ1-4 TRBV18 - TGTGCCAGCTCACCCCAGGGACTACCTAATGAAAAACTGTTTTTT CASSPQGLPNEKLFF
- TRBJ2-2 TRBV19 - TGTGCCAGTAAGGGGGGAGTTAGGACCGGGGAGCTGTTTTTT CASKGGVRTGELFF
- TRBJ1-6 TRBV27 many TGTGCCAGCAGTTTACTCCGGGGTTCACCCCTCCACTTT CASSLLRGSPLHF
TRBD2 TRBJ2-2 TRBV11-2 - TGTGCCAGCAGCTCACGACTAGCGGGAGGAACTATGAACACCGGGGAGCTGTTTTTT CASSSRLAGGTMNTGELFF